This T cell receptor (beta chain) was captured in a study of shared T cell receptors in the human thymus. V was trimmed by 4 bases and J by 3 bases, leaving 19 bases between them. Germline CDR1 LNHDA, CDR2 SQIVND (reference sequence). The CDR3 is 18 residues long. Profiling relied on immunoSEQ multiplex PCR, and the TCRdb table lists in-frame clones only, not all of them. Of 720,000 or so clones in the sample, 80% to 90% were seen once. The same data also went into a second study, on human thymus T cells.

Sample: thymocytes. This chain uses TRBV19 with TRBJ2-6, with D uncertain. The receptor comes from a girl less than two years old with a congenital heart defect. CDR3 protein: CASSTYSSPHLGANVLTF. The CDR3 DNA sequence: TGTGCCAGTAGTACTTACAGCAGCCCCCACCTTGGGGCCAACGTCCTGACTTTC.